What follows are 29 T cell receptor beta chains derived from one specimen sequenced in a study of T cells in tumors after PD-1 blockade. Assay used: immunoSEQ multiplex PCR; TCRdb lists only in-frame clones, some missing. The sample carries thousands of clones, roughly 75% recorded once. Source: tumor tissue, taken before anti-PD-1 treatment. These receptors were collected from a human donor with basal cell carcinoma.

This chain joins TRBV28 and TRBJ1-2; 9 nucleotides align to TRBD1. The CDR3 sequence is 14 residues long. CDR1 MDHEN and CDR2 SYDVKM come from the germline V gene. V lost 5 bases, J lost 4 bases, and 5 bases stayed unmatched. The CDR3 DNA reads TGTGCCAGCAGTCGGACAGGGGAGCGCTATGGCTACACCTTC. Translation gives CASSRTGERYGYTF.

The chain links TRBV2 to TRBJ2-2; no clear D. CDR3 length: 15 residues. CDR1 SNHLY and CDR2 FYNNEI come from the germline V gene. The ends were cut back, 7 bases at V and 1 base at J, with 13 bases in the middle. The CDR3 here is CASKVSAENTGELFF. CDR3 DNA: TGTGCCAGCAAGGTTTCGGCGGAGAACACCGGGGAGCTGTTTTTT.

This clone was seen just once. V usage is TRBV7-3 and J usage is TRBJ2-1; a weak D match, TRBD2 (6 bases). Trimming took off 5 bases at V and 10 bases at J, with 12 bases between the two ends. CDR1 is SGHTA, CDR2 FQGTGA, per germline. The CDR3 is 12 amino acids. CDR3 loop: CASSPGGAEQFF. The CDR3 bases are TGTGCCAGCAGCCCAGGCGGGGCAGAGCAGTTCTTC.

The chain uses TRBV28 and TRBJ1-2, with unresolved D. Trimming left V 5 bases short and J 2 bases short, with 15 bases between. The CDR3 is 15 residues long. CDR1 MDHEN and CDR2 SYDVKM come from the germline V gene. CDR3 DNA: TGTGCCAGCAGTACCCCGACCGGGAGGAACTATGGCTACACCTTC. Translated: CASSTPTGRNYGYTF.

The CDR3 protein is CASSPGTGEGNEQFF. The DNA for the CDR3 is TGTGCCAGCAGCCCGGGGACAGGGGAGGGCAATGAGCAGTTCTTC. The genes are TRBV3-1 (or the pseudogene TRBV3-2) and TRBJ2-1; 10 positions match TRBD1. Germline V gene data show CDR1 as LGHDT and CDR2 as YNNKEL (reference sequence). V gave up 4 bases and J gave up 6 bases; unmatched junction bases: 6. The CDR3 loop spans 15 amino acids.

The chain links TRBV19 to TRBJ2-7; TRBD1 aligns across 7 bases. CDR1 is LNHDA, CDR2 SQIVND, per germline (reference sequence). J was trimmed by 6 bases and V by 5 bases; bases with no gene match: 16. There are 16 residues in the CDR3. In DNA, the CDR3 is TGTGCCAGTAGTCAGGGGGTCGGCGGACTCGCCCTCGAGCAGTACTTC. The encoded protein is CASSQGVGGLALEQYF.

The rearrangement links TRBV19 to TRBJ1-1; 9 bases fit TRBD1. The CDR3 is 15 amino acids. Germline V lookup: CDR1 LNHDA, CDR2 SQIVND (reference sequence). The trim removed 4 bases at V and 9 bases at J, leaving 12 bases unmatched. Here the CDR3 DNA reads TGTGCCAGTAGTACAACCGGGACAGGGCGGAAAAAAGCTTTCTTT. This codes for CASSTTGTGRKKAFF.

The chain recombines TRBV11-3 with TRBJ1-1, with no clear D. CDR1 is SGHNT, CDR2 YENEEA, per germline. This CDR3 comprises 15 residues. Trimming pared 2 bases from V and 4 bases from J, leaving 14 bases between. As DNA, the CDR3 is TGTGCCAGCAGCTTATCCGGAGCCCTGGGCACTGAAGCTTTCTTT. This encodes CASSLSGALGTEAFF.

This clone has more than one count but fewer than ten. The chain carries TRBV19 and TRBJ2-7, with 10 bases matching TRBD1. V gave up 1 base and J gave up 5 bases; unmatched junction bases: 2. The V gene's germline CDR1 is LNHDA and CDR2 SQIVND (reference sequence). CDR3 length: 14 amino acids. CDR3 in DNA: TGTGCCAGTAGTATAGGACAGGGGGCCAACGAGCAGTACTTC. Translated, it gives CASSIGQGANEQYF.

The rearrangement uses TRBV5-6 and TRBJ2-5, with a tentative D call TRBD1 (5 bases). From germline, CDR1 is SGHDT and CDR2 YYEEEE. V shed 4 bases and J shed 5 bases, with 15 bases lying between them. This CDR3 region has 14 residues. The CDR3 DNA sequence: TGTGCCAGCAGCCAACCAGGGTCTCGTGAGACCCAGTACTTC. This gives the protein CASSQPGSRETQYF. The variable domain in full, completed from reference TRBV5-6 and TRBJ2-5, reads DAGVTQSPTHLIKTRGQQVTLRCSPKSGHDTVSWYQQALGQGPQFIFQYYEEEERQRGNFPDRFSGHQFPNYSSELNVNALLLGDSALYLCASSQPGSRETQYFGPGTRLLVL.

This sequence joins TRBV18 and TRBJ1-6; TRBD1 matches 8 bases. Germline CDR1 and CDR2: KGHSH and LQKENI. V lost 5 bases and J lost 12; bases outside the gene matches: 12. The CDR3 runs to 15 residues. This chain's CDR3 is CASSETGVRVGPLHF. Written as DNA, the CDR3 is TGTGCCAGCTCAGAGACAGGGGTTCGGGTAGGACCCCTCCACTTT.

The V gene is TRBV27, the J gene TRBJ1-4, with D possibly matching TRBD1 (6 bases). The V end lost 5 bases, the J end lost 10 bases, and 14 bases lay between the germline ends. This CDR3 is 13 amino acids long. The germline gives CDR1 MNHEY, CDR2 SMNVEV (reference sequence). The CDR3 nucleotides read TGTGCCAGCAGTCCACAGGGCGGTGGAAAACTGTTTTTT. Protein product: CASSPQGGGKLFF.

The chain links TRBV5-1 to TRBJ2-1, with D unclear. This CDR3 has 13 residues. Trimming cost V 4 bases and J 6 bases, with 11 bases left between them. Germline values: CDR1 SGHRS, CDR2 YFSETQ. In DNA form, the CDR3 reads TGCGCCAGCAGCCCGGTTAACAGCAATGAGCAGTTCTTC. Translated, it gives CASSPVNSNEQFF.

This clone was seen more than once but under ten times. CDR3 protein: CASSPLPGGDYNEQFF. CDR3 nucleotide sequence: TGTGCCAGCTCACCACTCCCGGGAGGGGACTACAATGAGCAGTTCTTC. This chain uses TRBV18 with TRBJ2-1, with TRBD2 matching over 8 bases. The CDR3 is 16 amino acids. V shed 1 base and J 3 bases; nucleotides not matched to a gene: 5. Per germline, CDR1 KGHSH and CDR2 LQKENI.

This clone was found a few times. The rearrangement joins TRBV7-2 to TRBJ2-7; 9 positions match TRBD1. Germline loops: CDR1 SGHTA, CDR2 FQGNSA. The V gene end was trimmed by 3 bases and the J gene end by 3 bases; junction bases not matched to a gene: 6. CDR3 size: 15 residues. CDR3 nucleotides: TGTGCCAGCAGCTTTACGCCGGGACAGGGCTACGAGCAGTACTTC. Translating gives CASSFTPGQGYEQYF.

The chain combines TRBV5-6 with TRBJ1-2, with D maybe TRBD1 (6 bases). V was pared by 7 bases and J by 0 bases, with 19 bases between. The length of the CDR3 is 16 residues. Germline V gene lookup returns CDR1 SGHDT and CDR2 YYEEEE. The CDR3, as DNA: TGTGCCAGCGGGCTGGGGGCGCGTCGGGCTAACTATGGCTACACCTTC. This translates into CASGLGARRANYGYTF.

This sequence joins TRBV7-2 and TRBJ2-3, with 8 bases fitting TRBD2. Germline assignment: CDR1 SGHTA and CDR2 FQGNSA. The CDR3 is made up of 16 amino acids. With 2 bases clipped from V and 0 bases from J, the junction kept 4 bases outside the gene matches. CDR3 in DNA: TGTGCCAGCAGCTTACTTGCGGGGGGTAGCACAGATACGCAGTATTTT. Its translation: CASSLLAGGSTDTQYF.

This clone was recorded only once. The chain is built from TRBV2 and TRBJ1-1, with D hard to call. V lost 7 bases and J 7 bases, leaving 19 bases between the germline ends. The germline V gene encodes CDR1 SNHLY and CDR2 FYNNEI. CDR3 length equals 14 residues. In DNA form, the CDR3 reads TGTGCCAGCACGCCACGGGCCGGGCCAGGTGAAGCTTTCTTT. As protein: CASTPRAGPGEAFF. Full variable domain (rest looked up from reference TRBV2 and TRBJ1-1): EPEVTQTPSHQVTQMGQEVILRCVPISNHLYFYWYRQILGQKVEFLVSFYNNEISEKSEIFDDQFSVERPDGSNFTLKIRSTKLEDSAMYFCASTPRAGPGEAFFGQGTRLTVV.

This rearrangement joins TRBV28 to TRBJ1-1; D unresolved. This CDR3 region has 16 residues. Trimming left V 3 bases short and J 0 bases short, with 14 bases between. The V gene's germline CDR1 is MDHEN and CDR2 SYDVKM. The CDR3 coding sequence is TGTGCCAGCAGTTTGGCAGACCTCGTCATGAACACTGAAGCTTTCTTT. The encoded protein is CASSLADLVMNTEAFF. Complete variable domain (other parts from reference TRBV28 and TRBJ1-1): DVKVTQSSRYLVKRTGEKVFLECVQDMDHENMFWYRQDPGLGLRLIYFSYDVKMKEKGDIPEGYSVSREKKERFSLILESASTNQTSMYLCASSLADLVMNTEAFFGQGTRLTVV.

This rearrangement joins TRBV7-2 to TRBJ2-7, with 8 positions matching TRBD1. Germline CDR1 reads SGHTA; CDR2 reads FQGNSA. V gave up 3 bases and J gave up 3 bases; unmatched junction bases: 7. There are 15 residues in the CDR3. The CDR3 DNA reads as TGTGCCAGCAGCTTTCATCCCGACAGGGGCTACGAGCAGTACTTC. Encoded protein: CASSFHPDRGYEQYF.

The chain uses TRBV11-2 and TRBJ2-1; unclear D gene. V lost 3 bases and J 0 bases, leaving 9 bases between the germline ends. The CDR3 contains 15 residues. CDR1 is SGHAT and CDR2 is FQNNGV in the germline V gene. CDR3 residues: CASSFGGSSYNEQFF. The CDR3 DNA is TGTGCCAGCAGCTTTGGCGGAAGCTCCTACAATGAGCAGTTCTTC.

V and J are TRBV2 and TRBJ1-2; 12 bases are shared with TRBD1. V lost 1 base, J lost 8 bases, and 5 bases stayed unmatched. Germline lookup yields CDR1 SNHLY and CDR2 FYNNEI. This CDR3 contains 15 residues. The CDR3: CASSEGGTGGSGYTF. As DNA, the CDR3 is TGTGCCAGCAGTGAAGGAGGGACAGGGGGCTCGGGCTACACCTTC.

This rearrangement joins TRBV5-8 to TRBJ2-3; D gene unclear. V was shortened by 2 bases and J by 4 bases, with 8 bases between the two germline ends. The CDR3 is made up of 13 amino acids. Germline CDR1 is SGHTS and CDR2 is YDEGEE. The CDR3 nucleotides read TGTGCCAGCAGCTTAGGTGGACCAGATACGCAGTATTTT. This sequence encodes CASSLGGPDTQYF.

This chain uses TRBV19 with TRBJ2-2; the D gene is possibly TRBD1 (5 bases). The CDR3 runs to 15 residues. The germline gives CDR1 LNHDA, CDR2 SQIVND (reference sequence). Trimming left V 3 bases short and J 4 bases short, with 12 bases between. The CDR3 DNA reads TGTGCCAGTAGTATGAGCCTAAGGGGCACCGGGGAGCTGTTTTTT. Protein sequence: CASSMSLRGTGELFF. Full variable domain (rest looked up from reference TRBV19 and TRBJ2-2): DGGITQSPKYLFRKEGQNVTLSCEQNLNHDAMYWYRQDPGQGLRLIYYSQIVNDFQKGDIAEGYSVSREKKESFPLTVTSAQKNPTAFYLCASSMSLRGTGELFFGEGSRLTVL.

The chain joins TRBV2 to TRBJ1-1, with a weak D call TRBD1 (5 bases). Germline values: CDR1 SNHLY, CDR2 FYNNEI. This CDR3 spans 16 amino acids. The ends were cut back, 7 bases at V and 0 bases at J, with 18 bases in the middle. CDR3 region: CASTPRRVGVNTEAFF. DNA of the CDR3: TGTGCCAGCACCCCCCGAAGGGTGGGGGTGAACACTGAAGCTTTCTTT.

This clone is classed as medium-sized. The chain employs TRBV2 and TRBJ2-5; TRBD2 is a possible D gene (6 bases). The CDR3 loop spans 14 amino acids. Germline CDR1 SNHLY, CDR2 FYNNEI. V shed 6 bases and J shed 2 bases, with 13 bases lying between them. CDR3 nucleotides: TGTGCCAGCAGGGAATCGGGACTTCAAGAGACCCAGTACTTC. It specifies CASRESGLQETQYF.

V usage is TRBV28 and J usage is TRBJ2-3, with 15 bases aligning to TRBD2. The V segment lost 4 bases and the J segment 5 bases; nucleotides outside the gene matches: 13. Per the germline V gene, CDR1 is MDHEN and CDR2 is SYDVKM. This CDR3 is built from 19 residues. The CDR3 bases are TGTGCCAGCAGTTCGAGCGCGACCGGGACTAGCGGGGGGCTAGATACGCAGTATTTT. It yields the protein CASSSSATGTSGGLDTQYF.

CDR3 nucleotides: TGTGCCAGCAGTGAAGGGGGCGGGTATGGCTACACCTTC. This sequence encodes CASSEGGGYGYTF. V usage is TRBV6-1 and J usage is TRBJ1-2, with D tentatively TRBD1 (5 bases). The CDR3 length is 13 residues. Germline CDR1 reads MNHNS; CDR2 reads SASEGT. Trimming cost V 1 base and J 5 bases, with 8 bases left between them.

The chain recombines TRBV5-4 with TRBJ2-2; 12 bases align to TRBD2. This CDR3 has 17 amino acids. With V trimmed by 1 base and J by 6 bases, 7 bases remained unmatched. Germline V gene lookup returns CDR1 SGHNT and CDR2 YYREEE (reference sequence). The CDR3 sequence: CASSLLPPSGRAGELFF. In nucleotides, the CDR3 is TGTGCCAGCAGCTTGTTACCCCCTAGCGGGAGGGCCGGGGAGCTGTTTTTT.